This TCR beta chain was captured by sequencing in a study of radiotherapy plus CTLA-4 blockade in lung cancer. Overall study: Objective response was observed in approximately 18% of patients, and disease control in approximately 30%.

CDR1 ENHRY and CDR2 SYGVKD come from the germline V gene. Germline trimming cut 0 bases from V and 4 bases from J; bases unmatched to any gene: 3. This CDR3 comprises 15 residues. Generated by immunoSEQ multiplex PCR, the TCRdb table keeps only in-frame clones and is missing some. This sample carries some 73,000 clones, less than 85% of them seen once, and the ten largest clones take about 0.79%. The chain is built from TRBV10-3 and TRBJ2-3; 8 positions match TRBD2. The TCR comes from a human donor with non-small cell lung cancer who had stable disease on radiotherapy plus ipilimumab. The sequencing here drew on peripheral blood, taken from a patient treated with radiotherapy plus ipilimumab. CDR3 bases: TGTGCCATCAGTGAGTCTAGCGGGAACGCAGATACGCAGTATTTT. Its protein is CAISESSGNADTQYF.